The clone carrying this T cell receptor (beta chain) was observed a few times. The source of the sample is a study of blood T cell repertoires in COVID-19. In the study overall: Sites in the United States, Italy and Spain provided acute and convalescent COVID-19 samples. The cDNA or gDNA used as material had been derived from T cells, B-cell-depleted T cells, or PBMCs.

Germline V CDR1 and CDR2: SNHLY, FYNNEI. The V gene end was trimmed by 4 bases and the J gene end by 1 base; junction bases not matched to a gene: 2. This CDR3 spans 15 amino acids. Study processing details: Nucleated cell number was recorded as an estimate derived from reference gene primer amplification. Only in-frame clones appear in the TCRdb table, and some are missing; sequencing was by immunoSEQ multiplex PCR. D and trimming were read from the DNA, whereas the V and J calls and clone size are those reported in that table. This table holds 350,000 to 500,000 clones, 80% to 90% found once. Seattle enrolled patients during active infection and tracked them longitudinally.

This TCR was recovered from a man aged 18 to 29 with COVID-19, enrolled during active disease. The gene calls are TRBV2 and TRBJ2-5; TRBD2 agrees at 11 bases. The sample consisted of peripheral blood. The CDR3 region is CASSVLAGAQETQYF. The CDR3 DNA reads as TGTGCCAGCAGTGTACTAGCGGGGGCCCAAGAGACCCAGTACTTC.